The clone carrying this TCR beta chain has a handful of counts. The target antigen is unknown. Trimming removed 5 bases from V and 0 bases from J; junction bases left unmatched: 7. This CDR3 has 17 amino acids. From germline, CDR1 is SGHNT and CDR2 YENEEA. This sample was taken from a study of T cells in localized non-small cell lung cancer. The assay was immunoSEQ multiplex PCR, and TCRdb's table has in-frame clones only and misses some. This table holds about 1,700 clones, around 20% found once. Study outcomes and limitations: Increased T cell density in blood showed an association with longer overall survival. Adjacent lung had a median roughly 50 of the 100 largest tumor clones. Clonality peaked in uninvolved adjacent lung rather than tumor. Heterogeneity stays possible, as sequencing covered only one tumor region.

The source of this sequence is a man aged 40 to 69 with stage I lung adenocarcinoma. The sample was normal lung tissue next to the tumor, taken before any cancer treatment. The chain joins TRBV11-3 to TRBJ2-6; 7 bases match TRBD1. CDR3 residues: CASSQGGSFSGANVLTF. CDR3 nucleotide sequence: TGTGCCAGCAGCCAAGGGGGCAGTTTCTCTGGGGCCAACGTCCTGACTTTC.